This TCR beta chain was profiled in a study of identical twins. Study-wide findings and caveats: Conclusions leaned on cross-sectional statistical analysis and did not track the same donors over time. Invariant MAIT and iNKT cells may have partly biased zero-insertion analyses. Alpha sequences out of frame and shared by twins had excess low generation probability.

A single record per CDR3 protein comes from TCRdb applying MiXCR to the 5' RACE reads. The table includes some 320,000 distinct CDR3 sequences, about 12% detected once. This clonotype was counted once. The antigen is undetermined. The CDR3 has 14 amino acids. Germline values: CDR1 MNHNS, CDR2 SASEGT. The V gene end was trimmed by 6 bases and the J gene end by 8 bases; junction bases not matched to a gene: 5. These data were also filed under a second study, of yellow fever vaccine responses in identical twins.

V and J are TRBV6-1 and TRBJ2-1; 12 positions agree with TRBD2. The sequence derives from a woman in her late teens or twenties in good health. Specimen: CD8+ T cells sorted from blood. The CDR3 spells CASRGLAGSDEQFF. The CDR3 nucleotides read TGTGCCAGCAGAGGACTAGCGGGGAGCGATGAGCAGTTCTTC.